The entry that follows covers one TCR beta chain sequence. This CDR3 region has 14 residues. CDR1 MDHEN and CDR2 SYDVKM come from the germline V gene. V gave up 4 bases and J gave up 10 bases, with 19 bases separating them. The data belong to a study of PD-L1 blockade in urothelial cancer. Study summary: When patients started atezolizumab at some point between 2014 and 2015, it was given at 1,200 mg intravenously every 3 weeks. Prior chemotherapy in patients spanned 0 to 3 regimens. Analyses used blood from 3 weeks (second dose) and 6 weeks after treatment start.

Clones were read by immunoSEQ multiplex PCR, and TCRdb kept only the in-frame ones, dropping some. The profile shows around 120,000 clones, around 85% of them singletons. The chain joins TRBV28 to TRBJ1-2, with D tentatively TRBD1 (5 bases). Source: PBMCs, taken around atezolizumab (anti-PD-L1) treatment. The receptor was isolated from a man between 50 and 59 years old with urothelial cancer. CDR3 amino acids: CASSSDRSLDDYTF. DNA for the CDR3: TGTGCCAGCAGTTCAGACAGATCCCTCGATGACTACACCTTC.